The subject of this entry is one T cell receptor beta chain. TCRdb re-clonotyped the PCR reads via MiXCR. The sample holds about 24,000 clones, 20% to 30% seen once. The record originates from a study of metastatic and nonmetastatic thyroid tumors. Overall study: Both malignant and benign thyroid patients supplied peripheral blood and tumor or nodule tissue samples, across which the repertoires of these patients were then compared.

Treatment of any kind had been given to no patient before thyroid surgery. This sequence was found in a male donor with papillary thyroid cancer or a benign thyroid nodule (not recorded which). Some clones in this sample may be carry-over from other donors' samples. The specimen was tumor tissue.

The CDR3 DNA reads as TGCAGTGCTAGATATTCTGGGGTGGGCGCTGGGATTGAAGCTTTCTTT. Protein sequence: CSARYSGVGAGIEAFF. This chain uses TRBV20-1 with TRBJ1-1, with D unclear. The V gene's germline CDR1 is DFQATT and CDR2 SNEGSKA (reference sequence). Trimming stripped 2 bases from V and 7 bases from J, with 23 bases between. CDR3 length: 16 residues.